The table lists the clone carrying this TCR beta chain with many counts. The data are from a study of regulatory T cells in long-lasting Graves disease. CDR1 and CDR2 (germline): LGHDT, YNNKEL (reference sequence). The CDR3 is made up of 11 amino acids. As to time point: newly diagnosed GD, antithyroid drugs for less than 3 months. PBMC RNA served as the TCR library source. Arm-PCR with iRepertoire HTBI primers amplified the CDR3 regions for these TCR beta libraries. TCRdb re-analysed the multiplex PCR reads in MiXCR, keeping a single row per CDR3 protein. Seen here are approximately 350,000 distinct CDR3 sequences, 15% to 20% observed once, and the top ten hold around 21%. These data also formed part of another study, on T cells in Graves' hyperthyroidism and ophthalmopathy. This second study says: Primed by the HTBI set, a first-round RT-PCR was run on the TCR CDR3.

The source was peripheral blood mononuclear cells (PBMCs), collected at new diagnosis, from a patient treated with antithyroid drugs. The chain is built from TRBV3-1 and TRBJ2-2; D ambiguous. The TCR sequence derives from a woman between 18 and 29 years old with Graves disease. CDR3 coding DNA: TGTGCAAGCCAACACACCGGGGAGCTGTTTTTT. Protein product: CASQHTGELFF.